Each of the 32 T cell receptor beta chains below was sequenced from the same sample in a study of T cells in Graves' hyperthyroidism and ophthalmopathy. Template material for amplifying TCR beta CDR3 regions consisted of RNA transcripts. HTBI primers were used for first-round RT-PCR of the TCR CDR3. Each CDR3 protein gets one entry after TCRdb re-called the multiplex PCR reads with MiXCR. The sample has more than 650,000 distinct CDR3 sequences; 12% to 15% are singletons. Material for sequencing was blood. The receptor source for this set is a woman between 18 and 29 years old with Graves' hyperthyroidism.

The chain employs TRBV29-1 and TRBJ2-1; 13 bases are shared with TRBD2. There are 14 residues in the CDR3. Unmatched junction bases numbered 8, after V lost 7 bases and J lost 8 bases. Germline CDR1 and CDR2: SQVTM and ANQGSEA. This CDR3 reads CSGDGTSGTDEQFF. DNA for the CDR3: TGCAGCGGCGACGGGACTAGCGGGACGGATGAGCAGTTCTTC.

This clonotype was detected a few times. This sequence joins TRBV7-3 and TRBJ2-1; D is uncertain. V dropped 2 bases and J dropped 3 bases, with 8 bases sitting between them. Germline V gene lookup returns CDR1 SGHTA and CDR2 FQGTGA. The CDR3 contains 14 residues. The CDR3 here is CASSLLPGYNEQFF. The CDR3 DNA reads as TGTGCCAGCAGCTTACTCCCCGGCTACAATGAGCAGTTCTTC.

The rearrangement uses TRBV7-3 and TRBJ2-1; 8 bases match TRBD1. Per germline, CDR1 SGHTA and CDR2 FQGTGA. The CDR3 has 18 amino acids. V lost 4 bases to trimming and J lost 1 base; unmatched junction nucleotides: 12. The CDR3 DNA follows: TGTGCCAGCAGCTCTCTCCCCCAGGGGGCTAGATCCTACAATGAGCAGTTCTTC. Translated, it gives CASSSLPQGARSYNEQFF.

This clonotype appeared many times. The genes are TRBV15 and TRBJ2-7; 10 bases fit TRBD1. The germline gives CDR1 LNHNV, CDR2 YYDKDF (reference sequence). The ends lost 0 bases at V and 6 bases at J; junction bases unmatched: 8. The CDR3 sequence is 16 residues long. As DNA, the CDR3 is TGTGCCACCAGCAGAGAATCCGGGACAGGGGCGCGCGAGCAGTACTTC. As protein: CATSRESGTGAREQYF.

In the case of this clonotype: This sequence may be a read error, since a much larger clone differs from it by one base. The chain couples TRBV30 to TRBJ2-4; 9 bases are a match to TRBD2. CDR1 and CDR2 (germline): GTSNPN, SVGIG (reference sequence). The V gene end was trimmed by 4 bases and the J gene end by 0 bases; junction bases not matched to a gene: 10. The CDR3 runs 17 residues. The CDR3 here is CAWNTGTSRIAKNIQYF. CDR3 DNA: TGTGCCTGGAACACCGGGACTAGCAGAATAGCCAAAAACATTCAGTACTTC.

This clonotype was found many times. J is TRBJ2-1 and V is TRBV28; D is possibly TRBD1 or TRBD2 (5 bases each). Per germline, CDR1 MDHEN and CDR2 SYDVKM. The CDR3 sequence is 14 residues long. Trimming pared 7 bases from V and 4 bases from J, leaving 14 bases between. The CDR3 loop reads CASTTAGRYNEQFF. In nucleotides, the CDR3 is TGTGCCAGCACAACGGCAGGGAGATACAATGAGCAGTTCTTC.

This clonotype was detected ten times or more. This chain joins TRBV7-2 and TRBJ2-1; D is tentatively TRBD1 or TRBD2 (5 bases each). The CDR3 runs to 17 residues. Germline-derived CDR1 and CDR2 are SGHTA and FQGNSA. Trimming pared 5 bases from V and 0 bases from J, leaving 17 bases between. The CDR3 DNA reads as TGTGCCAGCAGCCAGGGACGGTATATTAGCTCCTACAATGAGCAGTTCTTC. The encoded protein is CASSQGRYISSYNEQFF.

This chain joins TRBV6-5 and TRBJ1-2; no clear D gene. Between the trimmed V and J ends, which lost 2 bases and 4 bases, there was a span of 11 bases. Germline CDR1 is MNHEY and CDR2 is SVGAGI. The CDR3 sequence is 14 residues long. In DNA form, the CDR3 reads TGTGCCAGCAGTTACGGAGTCGGCTCCTATGGCTACACCTTC. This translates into CASSYGVGSYGYTF.

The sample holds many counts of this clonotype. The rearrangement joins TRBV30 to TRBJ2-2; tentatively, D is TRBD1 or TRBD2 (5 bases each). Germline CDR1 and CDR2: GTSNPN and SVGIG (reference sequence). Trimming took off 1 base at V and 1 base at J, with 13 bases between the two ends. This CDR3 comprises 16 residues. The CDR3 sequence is CAWSGLGVRNTGELFF. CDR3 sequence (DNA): TGTGCCTGGAGTGGCTTGGGGGTCAGGAACACCGGGGAGCTGTTTTTT. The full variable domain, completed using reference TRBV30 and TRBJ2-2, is SQTIHQWPATLVQPVGSPLSLECTVEGTSNPNLYWYRQAAGRGLQLLFYSVGIGQISSEVPQNLSASRPQDRQFILSSKKLLLSDSGFYLCAWSGLGVRNTGELFFGEGSRLTVL.

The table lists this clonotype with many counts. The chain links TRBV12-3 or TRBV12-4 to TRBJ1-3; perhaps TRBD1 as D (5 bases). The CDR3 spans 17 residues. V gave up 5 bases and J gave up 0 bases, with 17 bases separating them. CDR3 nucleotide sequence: TGTGCCAGCAGTAGCCGGGACCCGACAAGCTCTGGAAACACCATATATTTT. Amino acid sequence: CASSSRDPTSSGNTIYF.

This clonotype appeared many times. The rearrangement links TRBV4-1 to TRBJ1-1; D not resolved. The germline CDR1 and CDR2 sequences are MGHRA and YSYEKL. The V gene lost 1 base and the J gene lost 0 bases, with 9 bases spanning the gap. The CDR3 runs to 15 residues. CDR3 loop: CASSQVVQLNTEAFF. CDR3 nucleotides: TGCGCCAGCAGCCAAGTGGTCCAGCTGAACACTGAAGCTTTCTTT.

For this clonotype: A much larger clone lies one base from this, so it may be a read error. CDR3 sequence: CASSDKRGANQPQHF. CDR3 in DNA: TGTGCCAGCAGTGACAAACGAGGGGCAAATCAGCCCCAGCATTTT. V is TRBV27 and J is TRBJ1-5; tentatively, D is TRBD1 (5 bases). V gave up 5 bases and J gave up 4 bases, with 15 bases separating them. CDR1 and CDR2 from the germline V gene are MNHEY and SMNVEV (reference sequence). CDR3 length: 15 residues.

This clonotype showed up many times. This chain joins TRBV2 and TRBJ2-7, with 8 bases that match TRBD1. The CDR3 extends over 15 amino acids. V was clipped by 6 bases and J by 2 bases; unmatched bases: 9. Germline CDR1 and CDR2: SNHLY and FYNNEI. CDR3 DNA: TGTGCCAGCAGGGGATTGACAGGGGTCCCCTACGAGCAGTACTTC. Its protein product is CASRGLTGVPYEQYF.

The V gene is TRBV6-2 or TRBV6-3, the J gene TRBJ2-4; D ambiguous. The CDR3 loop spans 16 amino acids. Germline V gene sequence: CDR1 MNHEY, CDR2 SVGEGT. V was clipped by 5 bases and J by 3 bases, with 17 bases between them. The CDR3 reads CASSPPHQIVKNIQYF. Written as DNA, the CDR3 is TGTGCCAGCAGTCCTCCCCACCAGATAGTCAAAAACATTCAGTACTTC.

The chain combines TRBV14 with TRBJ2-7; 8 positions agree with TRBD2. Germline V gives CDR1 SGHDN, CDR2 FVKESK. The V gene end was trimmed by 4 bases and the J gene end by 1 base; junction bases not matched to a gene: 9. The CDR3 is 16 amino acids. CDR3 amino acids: CASSPTGGLRSYEQYF. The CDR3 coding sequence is TGTGCCAGCAGCCCAACGGGGGGGCTAAGGTCCTACGAGCAGTACTTC.

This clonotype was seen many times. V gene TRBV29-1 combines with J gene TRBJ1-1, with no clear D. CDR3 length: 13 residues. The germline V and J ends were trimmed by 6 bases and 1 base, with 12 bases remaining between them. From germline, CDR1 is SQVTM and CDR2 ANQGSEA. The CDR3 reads CSVGKPANTEAFF. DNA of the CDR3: TGCAGCGTAGGAAAGCCGGCGAACACTGAAGCTTTCTTT.

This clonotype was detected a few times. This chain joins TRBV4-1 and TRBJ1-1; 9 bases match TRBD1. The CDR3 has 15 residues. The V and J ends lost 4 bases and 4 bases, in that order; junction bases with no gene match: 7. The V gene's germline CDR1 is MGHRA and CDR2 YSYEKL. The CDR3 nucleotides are TGCGCCAGCAGCCTTCGGACAGGGGCAAGCACTGAAGCTTTCTTT. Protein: CASSLRTGASTEAFF.

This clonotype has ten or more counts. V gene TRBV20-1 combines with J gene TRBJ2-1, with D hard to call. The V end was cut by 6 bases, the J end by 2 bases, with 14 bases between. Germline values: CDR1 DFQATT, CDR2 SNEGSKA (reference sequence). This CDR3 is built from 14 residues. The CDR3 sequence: CSASVIGPYNEQFF. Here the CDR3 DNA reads TGCAGTGCCTCGGTGATCGGGCCCTACAATGAGCAGTTCTTC.

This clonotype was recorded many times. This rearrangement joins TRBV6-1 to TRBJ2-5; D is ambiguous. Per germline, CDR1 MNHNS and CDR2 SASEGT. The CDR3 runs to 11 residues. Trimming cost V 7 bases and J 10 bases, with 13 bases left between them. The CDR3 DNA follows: TGTGCCAGCACCCAAATGGTGGGCCAGTACTTC. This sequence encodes CASTQMVGQYF.

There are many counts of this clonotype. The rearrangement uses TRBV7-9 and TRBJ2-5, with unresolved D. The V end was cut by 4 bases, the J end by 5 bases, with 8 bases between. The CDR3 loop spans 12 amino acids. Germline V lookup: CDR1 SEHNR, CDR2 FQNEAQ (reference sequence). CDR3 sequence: CASSWATETQYF. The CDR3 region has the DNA TGTGCCAGCAGCTGGGCAACGGAGACCCAGTACTTC.

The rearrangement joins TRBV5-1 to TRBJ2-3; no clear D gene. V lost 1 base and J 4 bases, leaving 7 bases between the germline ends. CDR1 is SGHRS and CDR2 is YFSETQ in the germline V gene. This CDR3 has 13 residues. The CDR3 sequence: CASSLISPDTQYF. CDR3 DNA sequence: TGCGCCAGCAGCTTGATAAGCCCAGATACGCAGTATTTT.

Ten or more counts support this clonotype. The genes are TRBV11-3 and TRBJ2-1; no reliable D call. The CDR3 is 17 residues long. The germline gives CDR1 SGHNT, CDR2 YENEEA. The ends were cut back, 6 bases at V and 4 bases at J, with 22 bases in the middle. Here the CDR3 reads CASRPRLKPAVYNEQFF. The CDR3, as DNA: TGTGCCAGCAGACCCCGGTTAAAACCCGCGGTTTACAATGAGCAGTTCTTC.

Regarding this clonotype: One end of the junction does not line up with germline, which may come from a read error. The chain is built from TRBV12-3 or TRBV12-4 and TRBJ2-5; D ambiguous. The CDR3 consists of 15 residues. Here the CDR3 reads CASSLKLTYQEAQYF. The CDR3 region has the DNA TGTGCCAGCAGTTTAAAACTTACGTACCAAGAGGCCCAGTACTTC.

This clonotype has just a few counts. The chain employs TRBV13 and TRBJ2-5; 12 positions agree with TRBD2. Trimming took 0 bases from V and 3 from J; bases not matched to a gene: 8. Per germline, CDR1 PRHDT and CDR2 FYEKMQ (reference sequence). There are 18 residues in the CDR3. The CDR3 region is CASSLGFPWTSGEETQYF. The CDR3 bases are TGTGCCAGCAGCTTAGGGTTCCCTTGGACTAGCGGGGAAGAGACCCAGTACTTC.

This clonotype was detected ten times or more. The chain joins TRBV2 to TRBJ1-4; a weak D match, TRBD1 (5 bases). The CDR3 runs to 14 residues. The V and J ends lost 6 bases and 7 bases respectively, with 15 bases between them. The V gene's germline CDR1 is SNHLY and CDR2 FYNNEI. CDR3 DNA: TGTGCCAGCAGCGCTAAGGGGATTGCTGAAAAACTGTTTTTT. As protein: CASSAKGIAEKLFF.

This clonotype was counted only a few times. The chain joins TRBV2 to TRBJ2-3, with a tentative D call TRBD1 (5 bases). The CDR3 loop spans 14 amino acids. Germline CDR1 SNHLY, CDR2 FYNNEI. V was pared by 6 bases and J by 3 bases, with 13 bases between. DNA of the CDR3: TGTGCCAGCAGCGACGACAGAGATACAGATACGCAGTATTTT. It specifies CASSDDRDTDTQYF.

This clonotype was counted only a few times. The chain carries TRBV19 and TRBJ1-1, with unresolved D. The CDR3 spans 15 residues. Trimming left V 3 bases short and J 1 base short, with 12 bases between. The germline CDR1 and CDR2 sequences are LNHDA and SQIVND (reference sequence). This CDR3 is CASSIWGGPNTEAFF. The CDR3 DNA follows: TGTGCCAGTAGTATTTGGGGTGGGCCGAACACTGAAGCTTTCTTT.

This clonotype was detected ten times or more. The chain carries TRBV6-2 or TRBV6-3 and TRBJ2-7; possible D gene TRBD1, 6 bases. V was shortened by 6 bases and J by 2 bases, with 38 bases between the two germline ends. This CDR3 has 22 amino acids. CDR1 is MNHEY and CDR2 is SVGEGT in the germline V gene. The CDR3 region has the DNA TGTGCCAGCAGGCAACATGGACAGACGGGCTCGATACACAAGGGGATCCCCTACGAGCAGTACTTC. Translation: CASRQHGQTGSIHKGIPYEQYF.

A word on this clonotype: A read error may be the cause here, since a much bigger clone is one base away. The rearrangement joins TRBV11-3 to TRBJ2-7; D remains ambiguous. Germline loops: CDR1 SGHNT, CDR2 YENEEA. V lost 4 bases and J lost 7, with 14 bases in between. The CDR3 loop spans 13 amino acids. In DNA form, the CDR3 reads TGTGCCAGCAGCTCAAGCGTTTACAATGAGCAGTACTTC. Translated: CASSSSVYNEQYF.

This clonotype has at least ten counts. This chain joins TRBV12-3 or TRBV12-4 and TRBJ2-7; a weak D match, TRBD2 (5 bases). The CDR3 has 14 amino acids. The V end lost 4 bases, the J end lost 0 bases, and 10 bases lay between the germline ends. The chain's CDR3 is CASSWEQSSYEQYF. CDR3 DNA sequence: TGTGCCAGCAGTTGGGAGCAGAGCTCCTACGAGCAGTACTTC.

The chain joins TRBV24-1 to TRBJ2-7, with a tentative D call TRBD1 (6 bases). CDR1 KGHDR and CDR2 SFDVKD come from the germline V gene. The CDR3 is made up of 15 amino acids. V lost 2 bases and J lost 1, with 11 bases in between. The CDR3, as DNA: TGTGCCACCAGTGATTCAGGGGAAAGGTCCTACGAGCAGTACTTC. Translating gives CATSDSGERSYEQYF.

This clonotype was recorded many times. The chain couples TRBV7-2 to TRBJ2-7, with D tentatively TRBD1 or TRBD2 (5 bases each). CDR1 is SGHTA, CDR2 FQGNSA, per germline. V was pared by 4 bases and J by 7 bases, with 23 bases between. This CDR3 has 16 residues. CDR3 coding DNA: TGTGCCAGCAGCTCCCAAACCGGGACCCGGTACGATGAGCAGTACTTC. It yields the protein CASSSQTGTRYDEQYF.